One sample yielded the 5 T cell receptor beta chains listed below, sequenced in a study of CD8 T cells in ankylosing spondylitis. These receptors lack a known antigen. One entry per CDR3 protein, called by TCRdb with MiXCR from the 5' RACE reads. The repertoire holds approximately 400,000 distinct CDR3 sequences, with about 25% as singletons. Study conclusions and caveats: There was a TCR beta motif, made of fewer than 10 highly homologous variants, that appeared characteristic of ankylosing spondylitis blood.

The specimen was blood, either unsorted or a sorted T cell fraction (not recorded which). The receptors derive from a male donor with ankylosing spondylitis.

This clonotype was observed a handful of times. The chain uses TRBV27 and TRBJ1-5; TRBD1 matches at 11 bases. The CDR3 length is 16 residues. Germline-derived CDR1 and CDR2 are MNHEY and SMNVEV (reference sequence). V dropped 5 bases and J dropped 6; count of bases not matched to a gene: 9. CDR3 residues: CASSTLDRGLGQPQHF. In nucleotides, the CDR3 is TGTGCCAGCAGTACCTTGGACAGGGGGCTAGGTCAGCCCCAGCATTTT.

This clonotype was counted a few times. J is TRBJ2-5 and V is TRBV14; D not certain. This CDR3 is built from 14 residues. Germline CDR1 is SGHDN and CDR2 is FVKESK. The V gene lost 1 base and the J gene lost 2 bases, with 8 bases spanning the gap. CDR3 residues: CASSQGRIQETQYF. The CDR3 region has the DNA TGTGCCAGCAGCCAAGGCCGGATACAAGAGACCCAGTACTTC.

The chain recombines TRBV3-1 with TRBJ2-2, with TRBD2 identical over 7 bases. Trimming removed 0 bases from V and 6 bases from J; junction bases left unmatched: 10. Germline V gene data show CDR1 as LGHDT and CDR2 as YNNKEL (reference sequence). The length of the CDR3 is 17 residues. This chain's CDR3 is CASSQEFGRPRPGELFF. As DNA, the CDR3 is TGTGCCAGCAGCCAAGAATTCGGGAGGCCACGGCCCGGGGAGCTGTTTTTT.

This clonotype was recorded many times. In DNA, the CDR3 is TGCAGCGTTCTCGCAGGGAGGGGCAATCAGCCCCAGCATTTT. This codes for CSVLAGRGNQPQHF. The rearrangement links TRBV29-1 to TRBJ1-5; D possibly corresponds to TRBD1 (5 bases). Trimming stripped 5 bases from V and 2 bases from J, with 13 bases between. Germline CDR1 SQVTM, CDR2 ANQGSEA. The CDR3 sequence is 14 residues long.

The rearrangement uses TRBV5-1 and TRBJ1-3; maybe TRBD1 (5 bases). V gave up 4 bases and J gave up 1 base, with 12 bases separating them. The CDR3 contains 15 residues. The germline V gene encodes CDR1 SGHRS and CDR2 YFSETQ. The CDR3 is CASSVPRVSGNTIYF. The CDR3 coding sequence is TGCGCCAGCAGCGTACCCAGGGTTTCTGGAAACACCATATATTTT.